This is a list of T cell receptor beta chains from one sample in a study of T-cell memory formation after mild COVID-19. TCRdb itself ran the 5' RACE reads through MiXCR, one entry per CDR3 protein. The repertoire holds fewer than 400,000 distinct CDR3 sequences, approximately 15% seen once, with roughly 21% in the top ten. The material sequenced was PBMCs or a T cell subset sorted from them (not recorded which). These receptor sequences come from a man between 18 and 35 years old who had mild COVID-19 (a few samples of this study predate the infection). Cell type and time point are not known. The CDR3 runs from the conserved cysteine through the conserved F or W. D genes are given only for firm matches. Clone size appears in some rows only: once, few, many, or a class for an expanded clone.

j_call d_call v_call clone_size cdr3_nt cdr3_aa
TRBJ2-4 . TRBV15 few TGTGCCACCAGCATACCAGTAATAGCCAAAAACATTCAGTACTTC CATSIPVIAKNIQYF
TRBJ2-6 . TRBV4-1 . TGCGCCAGCAGCCCAGGGGTGCGAAAGTCAGAACCTGGGGCCAACGTCCTGACTTTC CASSPGVRKSEPGANVLTF
TRBJ1-6 TRBD1 TRBV6-1 few TGTGCCAGCAGTAACCGGGACAGCCCTTCACCCCTCCACTTT CASSNRDSPSPLHF
TRBJ2-5 TRBD1 TRBV11-1 few TGTGCCAGCAGCGGACGGACAGGGGGATCGGAAGAGACCCAGTACTTC CASSGRTGGSEETQYF
TRBJ2-7 . TRBV2 . TGTGCCAGCCAATCGCAGTACGAGCAGTACTTC CASQSQYEQYF
TRBJ1-2 TRBD1 TRBV11-2 . TGTGCCAGCACCAGGACAGGTTTTGAGGCTGGCTACACCTTC CASTRTGFEAGYTF
TRBJ2-3 . TRBV4-1 few TGCGCCAGCAGCCAAGAGAGTTTGGATACGCAGTATTTT CASSQESLDTQYF
TRBJ2-3 TRBD1 TRBV4-1 few TGCGCCAGCAGCCAAGCGGGACAGGGGGCAGATACGCAGTATTTT CASSQAGQGADTQYF
TRBJ2-3 . TRBV7-9 . TGTGCCAGCAGCAGGGACCTCGAGCGGACAGATACGCAGTATTTT CASSRDLERTDTQYF
TRBJ1-5 . TRBV5-6 many TGTGCCAGCAGCCTGGGAGGACAAATGAGCAATCAGCCCCAGCATTTT CASSLGGQMSNQPQHF
TRBJ2-3 . TRBV9 . TGTGCCAGCAGCGTAGAGGGGGGGCCCGGCACAGATACGCAGTATTTT CASSVEGGPGTDTQYF
TRBJ2-1 . TRBV7-2 . TGTGCCAGCAGCGTAGGTGGGACACACAATGAGCAGTTCTTC CASSVGGTHNEQFF
TRBJ1-2 TRBD1 TRBV9 . TGTGCCAGCAGCGCGGACAGGAAACTTAACTATGGCTACACCTTC CASSADRKLNYGYTF
TRBJ2-5 TRBD2 TRBV11-2 . TGTGCCAGCAGCTTAGGAACTAGCGGGACCCTCCAAGAGACCCAGTACTTC CASSLGTSGTLQETQYF
TRBJ2-5 . TRBV29-1 . TGCAGCGTTGAACTGGCCGGGGAACAAGAGACCCAGTACTTC CSVELAGEQETQYF
TRBJ1-1 TRBD1 TRBV6-2/TRBV6-3 few TGTGCCAGCAGTTACTGGCAGGGGGGCACCGAAGCTTTCTTT CASSYWQGGTEAFF
TRBJ2-7 . TRBV29-1 few TGCAGCGTTGCAGGGGGGTCGGGCGAGCAGTACTTC CSVAGGSGEQYF
TRBJ2-7 TRBD1 TRBV20-1 few TGCAGTGCTACTCCAGCGACAGGGGGCGCCTACGAGCAGTACTTC CSATPATGGAYEQYF